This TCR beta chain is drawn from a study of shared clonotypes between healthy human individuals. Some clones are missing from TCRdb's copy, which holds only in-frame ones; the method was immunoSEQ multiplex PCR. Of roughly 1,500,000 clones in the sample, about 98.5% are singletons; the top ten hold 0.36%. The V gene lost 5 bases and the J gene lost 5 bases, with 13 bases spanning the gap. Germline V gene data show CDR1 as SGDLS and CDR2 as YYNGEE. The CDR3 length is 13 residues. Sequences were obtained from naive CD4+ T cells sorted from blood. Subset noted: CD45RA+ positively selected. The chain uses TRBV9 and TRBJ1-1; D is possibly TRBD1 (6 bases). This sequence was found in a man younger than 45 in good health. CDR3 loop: CASRGRGQTEAFF. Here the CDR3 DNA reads TGTGCCAGCAGGGGCCGGGGGCAGACTGAAGCTTTCTTT.